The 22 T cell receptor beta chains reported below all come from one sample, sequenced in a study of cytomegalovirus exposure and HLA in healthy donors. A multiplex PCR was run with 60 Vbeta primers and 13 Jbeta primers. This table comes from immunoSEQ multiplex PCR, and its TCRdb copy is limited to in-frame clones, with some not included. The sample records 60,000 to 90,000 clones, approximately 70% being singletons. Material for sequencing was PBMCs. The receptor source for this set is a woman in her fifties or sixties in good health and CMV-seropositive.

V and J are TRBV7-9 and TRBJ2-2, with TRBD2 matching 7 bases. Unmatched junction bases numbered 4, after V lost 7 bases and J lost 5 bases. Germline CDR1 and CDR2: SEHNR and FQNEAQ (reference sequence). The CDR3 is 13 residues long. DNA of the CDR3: TGTGCCAGCACCGCGGGGGATACCGGGGAGCTGTTTTTT. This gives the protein CASTAGDTGELFF.

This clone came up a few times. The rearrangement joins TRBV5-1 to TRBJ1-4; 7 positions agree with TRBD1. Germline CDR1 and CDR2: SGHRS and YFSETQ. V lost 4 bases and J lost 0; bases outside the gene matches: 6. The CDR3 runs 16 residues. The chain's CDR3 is CASSVPTGATNEKLFF. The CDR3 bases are TGCGCCAGCAGCGTACCCACAGGGGCAACTAATGAAAAACTGTTTTTT. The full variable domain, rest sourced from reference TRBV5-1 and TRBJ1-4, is KAGVTQTPRYLIKTRGQQVTLSCSPISGHRSVSWYQQTPGQGLQFLFEYFSETQRNKGNFPGRFSGRQFSNSRSEMNVSTLELGDSALYLCASSVPTGATNEKLFFGSGTQLSVL.

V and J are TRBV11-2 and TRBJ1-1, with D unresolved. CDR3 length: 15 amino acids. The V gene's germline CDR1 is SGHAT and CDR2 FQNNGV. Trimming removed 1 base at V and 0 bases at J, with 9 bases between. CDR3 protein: CASSLGHGLNTEAFF. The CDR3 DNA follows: TGTGCCAGCAGCTTAGGGCACGGGTTGAACACTGAAGCTTTCTTT.

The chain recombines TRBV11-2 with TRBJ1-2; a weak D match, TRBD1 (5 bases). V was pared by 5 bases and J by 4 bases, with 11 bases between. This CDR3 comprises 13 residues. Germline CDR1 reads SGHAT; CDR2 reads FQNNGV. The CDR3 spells CASSDSTLYGYTF. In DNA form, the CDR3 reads TGTGCCAGCAGCGACAGCACCCTCTATGGCTACACCTTC.

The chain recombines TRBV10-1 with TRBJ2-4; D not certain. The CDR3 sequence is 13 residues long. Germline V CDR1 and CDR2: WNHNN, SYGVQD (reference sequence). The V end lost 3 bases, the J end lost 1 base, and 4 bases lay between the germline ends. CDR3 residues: CASSDRAKNIQYF. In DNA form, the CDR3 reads TGCGCCAGCAGTGACAGGGCCAAAAACATTCAGTACTTC.

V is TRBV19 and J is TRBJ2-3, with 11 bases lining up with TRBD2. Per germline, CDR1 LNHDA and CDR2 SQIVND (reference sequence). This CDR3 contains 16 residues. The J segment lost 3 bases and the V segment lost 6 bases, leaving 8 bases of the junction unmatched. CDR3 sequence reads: CASRATSGAGTDTQYF. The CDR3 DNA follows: TGTGCCAGTAGGGCGACTAGCGGGGCTGGGACAGATACGCAGTATTTT.

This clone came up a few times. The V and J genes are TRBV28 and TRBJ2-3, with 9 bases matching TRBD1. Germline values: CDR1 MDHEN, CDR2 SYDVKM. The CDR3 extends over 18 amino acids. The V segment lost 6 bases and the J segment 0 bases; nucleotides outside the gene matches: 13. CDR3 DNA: TGTGCCAGCAGAAAACAGGGGGCGGCTTTCCCTAGCACAGATACGCAGTATTTT. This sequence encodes CASRKQGAAFPSTDTQYF.

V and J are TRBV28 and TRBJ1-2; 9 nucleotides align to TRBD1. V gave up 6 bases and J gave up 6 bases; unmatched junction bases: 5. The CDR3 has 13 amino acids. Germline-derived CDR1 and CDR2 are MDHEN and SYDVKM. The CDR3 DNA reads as TGTGCCAGCAGCCGGGACAGGGTGGATGGCTACACCTTC. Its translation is CASSRDRVDGYTF.

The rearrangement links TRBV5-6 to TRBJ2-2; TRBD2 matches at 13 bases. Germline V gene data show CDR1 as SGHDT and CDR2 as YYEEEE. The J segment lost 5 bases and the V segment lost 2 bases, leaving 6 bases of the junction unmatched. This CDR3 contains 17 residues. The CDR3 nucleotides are TGTGCCAGCAGCTTCGGACTAGCGGGAGTAAGGACCGGGGAGCTGTTTTTT. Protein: CASSFGLAGVRTGELFF.

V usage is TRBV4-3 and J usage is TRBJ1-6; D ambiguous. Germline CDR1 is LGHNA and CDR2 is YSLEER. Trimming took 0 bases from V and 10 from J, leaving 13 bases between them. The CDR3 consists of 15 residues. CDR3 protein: CASSQDEARVSPLHF. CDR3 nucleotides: TGCGCCAGCAGCCAAGATGAAGCGAGGGTATCACCCCTCCACTTT.

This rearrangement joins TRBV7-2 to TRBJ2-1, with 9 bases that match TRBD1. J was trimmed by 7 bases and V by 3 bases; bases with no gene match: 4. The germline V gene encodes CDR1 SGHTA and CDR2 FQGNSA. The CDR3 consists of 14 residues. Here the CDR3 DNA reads TGTGCCAGCAGCTTCGGGACAGGGTTGAATGAGCAGTTCTTC. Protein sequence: CASSFGTGLNEQFF.

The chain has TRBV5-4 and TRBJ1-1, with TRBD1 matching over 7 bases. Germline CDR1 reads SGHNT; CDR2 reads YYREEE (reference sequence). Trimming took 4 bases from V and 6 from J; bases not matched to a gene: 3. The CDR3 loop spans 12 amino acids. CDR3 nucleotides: TGTGCCAGCAGCACAGGGGCAGCTGAAGCTTTCTTT. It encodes CASSTGAAEAFF.

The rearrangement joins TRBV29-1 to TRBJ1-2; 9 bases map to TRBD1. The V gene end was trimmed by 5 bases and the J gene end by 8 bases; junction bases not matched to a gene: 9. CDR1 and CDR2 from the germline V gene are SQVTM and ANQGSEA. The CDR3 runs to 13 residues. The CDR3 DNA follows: TGCAGCGTTCGGGGGACAGGGACTCAAGGCTACACCTTC. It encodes CSVRGTGTQGYTF.

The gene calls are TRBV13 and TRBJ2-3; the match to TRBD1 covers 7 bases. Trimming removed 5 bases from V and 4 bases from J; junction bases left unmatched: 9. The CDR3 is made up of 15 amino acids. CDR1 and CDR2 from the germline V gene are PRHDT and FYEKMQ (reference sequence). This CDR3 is CASSTGVQFSDTQYF. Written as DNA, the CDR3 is TGTGCCAGCAGCACAGGGGTGCAGTTTTCAGATACGCAGTATTTT.

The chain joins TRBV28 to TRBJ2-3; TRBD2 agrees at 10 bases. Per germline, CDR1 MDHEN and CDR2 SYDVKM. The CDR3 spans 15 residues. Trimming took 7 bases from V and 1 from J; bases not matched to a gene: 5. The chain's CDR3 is CASTSGGSRTDTQYF. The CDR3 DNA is TGTGCCAGCACTAGCGGGGGCTCTCGCACAGATACGCAGTATTTT.

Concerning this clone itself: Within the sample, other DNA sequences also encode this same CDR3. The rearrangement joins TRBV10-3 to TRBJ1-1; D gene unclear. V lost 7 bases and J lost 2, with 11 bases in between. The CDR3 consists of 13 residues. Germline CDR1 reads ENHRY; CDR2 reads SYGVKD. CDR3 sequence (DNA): TGTGCCATCACACAGACGGGAAACACTGAAGCTTTCTTT. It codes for CAITQTGNTEAFF.

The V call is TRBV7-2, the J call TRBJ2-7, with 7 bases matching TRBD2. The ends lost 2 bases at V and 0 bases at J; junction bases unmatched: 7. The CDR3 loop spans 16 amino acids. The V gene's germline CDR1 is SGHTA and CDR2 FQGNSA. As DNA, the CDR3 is TGTGCCAGCAGCTTATACAGCGGGGCCGGCTCCTACGAGCAGTACTTC. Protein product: CASSLYSGAGSYEQYF.

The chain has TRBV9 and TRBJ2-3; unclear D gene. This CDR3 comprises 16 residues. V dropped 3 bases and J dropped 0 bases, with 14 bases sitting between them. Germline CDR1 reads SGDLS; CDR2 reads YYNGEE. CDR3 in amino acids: CASSGGVTSSTDTQYF. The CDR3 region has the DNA TGTGCCAGCAGCGGCGGAGTAACATCTAGCACAGATACGCAGTATTTT.

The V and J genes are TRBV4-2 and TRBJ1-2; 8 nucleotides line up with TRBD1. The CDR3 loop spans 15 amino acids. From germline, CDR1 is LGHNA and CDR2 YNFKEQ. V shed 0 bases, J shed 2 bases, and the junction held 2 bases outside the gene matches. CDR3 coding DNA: TGTGCCAGCAGCCAAGACCGGACAGGGAACTATGGCTACACCTTC. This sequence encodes CASSQDRTGNYGYTF.

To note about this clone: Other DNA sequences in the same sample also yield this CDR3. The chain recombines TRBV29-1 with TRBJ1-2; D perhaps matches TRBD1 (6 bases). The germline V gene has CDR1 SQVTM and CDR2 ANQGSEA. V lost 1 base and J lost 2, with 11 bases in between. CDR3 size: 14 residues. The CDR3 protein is CSVEGRGRNYGYTF. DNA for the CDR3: TGCAGCGTTGAAGGCAGGGGACGGAACTATGGCTACACCTTC.

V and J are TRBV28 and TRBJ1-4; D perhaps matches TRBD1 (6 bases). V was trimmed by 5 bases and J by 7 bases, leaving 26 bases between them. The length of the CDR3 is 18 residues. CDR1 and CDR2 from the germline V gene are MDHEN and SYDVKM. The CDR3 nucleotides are TGTGCCAGCAGTGGGGAATTTGCTTCACAGGGTTATGGTGAAAAACTGTTTTTT. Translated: CASSGEFASQGYGEKLFF.

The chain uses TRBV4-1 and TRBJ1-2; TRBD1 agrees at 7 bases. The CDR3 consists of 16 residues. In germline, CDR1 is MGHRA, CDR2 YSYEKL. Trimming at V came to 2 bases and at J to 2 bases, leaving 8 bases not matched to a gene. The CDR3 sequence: CASSQQTGAVNYGYTF. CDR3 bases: TGCGCCAGCAGCCAACAAACAGGGGCCGTAAACTATGGCTACACCTTC.